The present T cell receptor (beta chain) was sequenced within a study of cytomegalovirus exposure and HLA in healthy donors. Study-wide points: The tendency of first-cohort TCR clusters to co-occur in the 120 or so validation repertoires emerged from a later analysis. The CMV antigen specificity of a few CMV-associated chains was confirmed through in vitro analysis.

V was cut by 5 bases and J by 0 bases, with 16 bases left in between. The CDR3 is 16 amino acids. Looked up from germline, CDR1 is SGHKS and CDR2 is YYEKEE (reference sequence). Generated by immunoSEQ multiplex PCR, the TCRdb table keeps only in-frame clones and is missing some. The sample has around 200,000 clones, about 81% seen once; the top ten hold roughly 1.2%. The sample holds one count of this clone. Its cognate antigen is unknown. The clonotype comes from a young woman in good health and CMV-seronegative. V usage is TRBV5-5 and J usage is TRBJ2-3; D possibly corresponds to TRBD1 (5 bases). The sample taken for sequencing was PBMCs. The CDR3 loop is CASRLGAGLSTDTQYF. The CDR3 DNA follows: TGTGCCAGCAGGCTCGGCGCAGGGCTTAGCACAGATACGCAGTATTTT.